This note documents a single T cell receptor (beta chain) sequence. Its antigen is as yet unknown. The entry originates in a study of T cell responses to AZD1222 COVID-19 vaccine. Study-wide points: Just six people given AZD1222 tested seropositive at baseline. Nearly half of the spike-specific TCRs reportedly recognize variant regions that carry no mutations.

V was pared by 0 bases and J by 2 bases, with 3 bases of the junction left unmatched. Looked up from germline, CDR1 is SGHNT and CDR2 is YYREEE (reference sequence). The CDR3 totals 16 residues. The table came from immunoSEQ multiplex PCR; TCRdb's copy has only in-frame clones and leaves some out. Of fewer than 150,000 clones listed, roughly 89% are singletons. The J gene is TRBJ2-4, the V gene TRBV5-4, with 9 nucleotides matching TRBD2. The sequence came from an adult in good health. The sample here was peripheral blood, taken on day 0 of AZD1222 vaccination. The CDR3 nucleotides are TGTGCCAGCAGCTTGGATGCGGGAGGGCCCAAAAACATTCAGTACTTC. Translating it yields CASSLDAGGPKNIQYF.